This T cell receptor beta chain emerged from a study of blood T cell repertoires in COVID-19. In its sample, this clone was seen once. V was clipped by 0 bases and J by 1 base, with 9 bases between them. Germline CDR1 LGHDT, CDR2 YNNKEL (reference sequence). The CDR3 extends over 15 amino acids. Using immunoSEQ multiplex PCR, the repertoire was profiled, and TCRdb retains in-frame clones only, with some absent. The sample records 35,000 to 45,000 clones, over 70% being singletons. The TCR sequence derives from a man between 65 and 79 years old with acute or convalescent COVID-19. This chain connects TRBV3-1 (or the pseudogene TRBV3-2) to TRBJ1-1; D unresolved. The specimen sequenced was peripheral blood. The CDR3 region is CASSQDEEANTEAFF. The CDR3 DNA is TGTGCCAGCAGCCAAGATGAGGAGGCGAACACTGAAGCTTTCTTT.